This TCR beta chain was retrieved from a study of early T cells in non-severe SARS-CoV-2 infection. Study context: The sequenced material was bulk RNA from unsorted whole blood, and its chains were unpaired.

This clonotype occurred many times. Attachment of unique molecular identifiers to individual cDNA molecules was performed. In TCRdb, the 5' RACE reads were re-called with MiXCR into one record per CDR3 protein. Of around 60,000 distinct CDR3 sequences in the sample, 20% to 25% were seen once. V was pared by 8 bases and J by 0 bases, with 8 bases between. The CDR3 is 13 amino acids. The specimen comprised whole blood, sampled at baseline. The receptor comes from an adult who was a healthcare worker with PCR-confirmed SARS-CoV-2 infection or an uninfected control (not recorded which). The chain uses TRBV12-3 or TRBV12-4 and TRBJ2-1, with D tentatively TRBD1 or TRBD2 (5 bases each). CDR3: CASGGTSYNEQFF. The CDR3 DNA follows: TGTGCCAGCGGGGGTACCTCCTACAATGAGCAGTTCTTC.